These 18 T cell receptor beta chains came from one sample sequenced in a study of blood T cell repertoires in COVID-19. Method: immunoSEQ multiplex PCR; TCRdb's copy keeps in-frame clones and lacks some. The table records 150,000 to 200,000 clones, about three quarters of them present only once. The sequenced sample consisted of peripheral blood. Receptors originate from a woman aged 65 to 85 with acute or convalescent COVID-19.

This clone has a single count. J is TRBJ2-7 and V is TRBV27, with 7 bases fitting TRBD2. Germline assignment: CDR1 MNHEY and CDR2 SMNVEV (reference sequence). With V trimmed by 5 bases and J by 3 bases, 13 bases remained unmatched. The CDR3 sequence is 16 residues long. The CDR3 is CASSPKGGSKHYEQYF. As DNA, the CDR3 is TGTGCCAGCAGTCCGAAAGGCGGGAGCAAACACTACGAGCAGTACTTC.

This sequence joins TRBV5-1 and TRBJ1-2; possible D gene TRBD1, 5 bases. Trimming stripped 0 bases from V and 4 bases from J, with 10 bases between. The CDR3 totals 14 residues. CDR1 is SGHRS and CDR2 is YFSETQ in the germline V gene. In DNA form, the CDR3 reads TGCGCCAGCAGCTTGGGACAGACCCCCTATGGCTACACCTTC. As protein: CASSLGQTPYGYTF.

The chain employs TRBV19 and TRBJ2-7; tentatively, D is TRBD2 (5 bases). The CDR3 extends over 12 amino acids. Germline-derived CDR1 and CDR2 are LNHDA and SQIVND (reference sequence). V lost 6 bases, J lost 6 bases, and 12 bases lay in between. This chain's CDR3 is CASSHGLSEQYF. The CDR3 bases are TGTGCCAGTAGCCACGGACTTAGCGAGCAGTACTTC.

This clone has only one observation. The gene calls are TRBV19 and TRBJ2-1; D gene uncertain. V was clipped by 3 bases and J by 5 bases, with 5 bases between them. Germline V gene data show CDR1 as LNHDA and CDR2 as SQIVND (reference sequence). The CDR3 covers 12 residues. CDR3 sequence: CASSIFDNEQFF. The CDR3 DNA sequence: TGTGCCAGTAGTATTTTCGACAATGAGCAGTTCTTC.

The chain recombines TRBV24-1 with TRBJ2-3; a possible D gene is TRBD2 (6 bases). CDR1 and CDR2 (germline): KGHDR, SFDVKD. Trimming stripped 3 bases from V and 2 bases from J, with 14 bases between. The CDR3 consists of 16 residues. CDR3 region: CATSDPRSGYTDTQYF. CDR3 sequence (DNA): TGTGCCACCAGTGATCCCAGAAGCGGGTACACAGATACGCAGTATTTT.

The chain joins TRBV29-1 to TRBJ2-5; no firm D call. V was pared by 6 bases and J by 0 bases, with 11 bases between. CDR3 length: 13 amino acids. CDR1 and CDR2 from the germline V gene are SQVTM and ANQGSEA. The CDR3 sequence is CSVPGPDQETQYF. For the CDR3, the DNA is TGCAGCGTCCCAGGCCCGGACCAAGAGACCCAGTACTTC.

In DNA, the CDR3 is TGCGCCAGCAGCCAATCGACAGAGAACTATGGCTACACCTTC. It specifies CASSQSTENYGYTF. The rearrangement uses TRBV5-1 and TRBJ1-2; TRBD1 might be the D (5 bases). This CDR3 has 14 amino acids. V dropped 4 bases and J dropped 2 bases, with 12 bases sitting between them. The germline gives CDR1 SGHRS, CDR2 YFSETQ. The whole variable domain, filled in from reference TRBV5-1 and TRBJ1-2, reads KAGVTQTPRYLIKTRGQQVTLSCSPISGHRSVSWYQQTPGQGLQFLFEYFSETQRNKGNFPGRFSGRQFSNSRSEMNVSTLELGDSALYLCASSQSTENYGYTFGSGTRLTVV.

The chain has TRBV6-5 and TRBJ2-3; no firm D call. Germline V gene sequence: CDR1 MNHEY, CDR2 SVGAGI. With 7 bases removed from V and 3 bases from J, the gap between germline ends came to 17 bases. CDR3 length: 15 residues. The CDR3 bases are TGTGCCAGCATGGGTGGGCAGGTCCTGACAGATACGCAGTATTTT. Protein: CASMGGQVLTDTQYF.

In DNA, the CDR3 is TGTGCCAGCAGCCTTAGCGGGAGGTTGACAGCTGAGCAGTTCTTC. Encoded protein: CASSLSGRLTAEQFF. The chain joins TRBV5-8 to TRBJ2-1; 10 bases agree with TRBD2. The germline gives CDR1 SGHTS, CDR2 YDEGEE. Trimming took 4 bases from V and 9 from J; bases not matched to a gene: 10. The CDR3 totals 15 residues.

V usage is TRBV30 and J usage is TRBJ2-7; D not resolved. Germline V lookup: CDR1 GTSNPN, CDR2 SVGIG (reference sequence). Trimming shortened V by 0 bases and J by 1 base, and 13 bases separated the two germline ends. The CDR3 is 15 amino acids. The CDR3 sequence: CAWSVRANPSYEQYF. The CDR3 DNA follows: TGTGCCTGGAGTGTACGAGCGAATCCATCCTACGAGCAGTACTTC.

The rearrangement links TRBV7-6 to TRBJ2-5; 8 bases line up with TRBD1. The CDR3 sequence is 17 residues long. V gave up 1 base and J gave up 6 bases; unmatched junction bases: 13. Germline V CDR1 and CDR2: SGHVS, FNYEAQ. CDR3 sequence: CASSLDVPSGGMKTQYF. The DNA of the CDR3 is TGTGCCAGCAGCTTAGATGTTCCGTCAGGGGGCATGAAGACCCAGTACTTC.

This clone was observed a single time. The chain uses TRBV6-5 and TRBJ1-6; 8 positions match TRBD1. Germline assignment: CDR1 MNHEY and CDR2 SVGAGI. Trimming at V came to 4 bases and at J to 7 bases, leaving 3 bases not matched to a gene. The CDR3 is 14 residues long. CDR3 sequence: CASSSDRANSPLHF. As DNA, the CDR3 is TGTGCCAGCAGTTCGGACAGGGCGAATTCACCCCTCCACTTT.

The genes are TRBV6-4 and TRBJ2-1, with 14 bases lining up with TRBD2. The CDR3 loop spans 14 amino acids. V shed 5 bases and J 8 bases; nucleotides not matched to a gene: 2. Germline V CDR1 and CDR2: MRHNA, SNTAGT. CDR3 amino acids: CASSRLAGGHEQFF. CDR3 bases: TGTGCCAGCAGTAGACTAGCGGGAGGGCATGAGCAGTTCTTC.

The rearrangement links TRBV19 to TRBJ1-1; 7 bases are shared with TRBD1. CDR3 length: 14 residues. Germline V CDR1 and CDR2: LNHDA, SQIVND (reference sequence). V gave up 5 bases and J gave up 1 base; unmatched junction bases: 4. DNA for the CDR3: TGTGCCAGTAGTTTGGGACAGACGAACACTGAAGCTTTCTTT. This translates into CASSLGQTNTEAFF.

This rearrangement joins TRBV19 to TRBJ1-5, with D possibly matching TRBD1 (5 bases). This CDR3 region has 15 residues. Looked up from germline, CDR1 is LNHDA and CDR2 is SQIVND (reference sequence). Trimming shortened V by 1 base and J by 4 bases, and 11 bases separated the two germline ends. The CDR3 sequence is CASSIGGSRNQPQHF. Written as DNA, the CDR3 is TGTGCCAGTAGTATAGGGGGCTCCAGGAATCAGCCCCAGCATTTT.

The chain uses TRBV7-3 and TRBJ2-2; unclear D gene. Germline loops: CDR1 SGHTA, CDR2 FQGTGA. The CDR3 loop spans 13 amino acids. Trimming removed 2 bases at V and 7 bases at J, with 8 bases between. The CDR3 nucleotides are TGTGCCAGCAGCTTAGGAGTAAACGGGGAGCTGTTTTTT. This translates into CASSLGVNGELFF.

J is TRBJ1-1 and V is TRBV29-1; TRBD1 matches 7 bases. CDR3 length equals 11 residues. J was trimmed by 6 bases and V by 8 bases; bases with no gene match: 6. Germline V gives CDR1 SQVTM, CDR2 ANQGSEA. The CDR3 DNA reads TGCAGCTCAAACAGGGGACCTGAAGCTTTCTTT. Translating it yields CSSNRGPEAFF. The full variable domain, completed using reference TRBV29-1 and TRBJ1-1, is SAVISQKPSRDICQRGTSLTIQCQVDSQVTMMFWYRQQPGQSLTLIATANQGSEATYESGFVIDKFPISRPNLTFSTLTVSNMSPEDSSIYLCSSNRGPEAFFGQGTRLTVV.

The chain combines TRBV5-1 with TRBJ2-3, with 7 bases that match TRBD2. This CDR3 comprises 17 residues. Germline CDR1 reads SGHRS; CDR2 reads YFSETQ. The junction had 13 bases not matched to a gene; V was cut back by 6 bases and J by 0 bases. The CDR3 DNA sequence: TGCGCCAGCAATCGTCTAGCGGAGATCTCTAGCACAGATACGCAGTATTTT. Translated: CASNRLAEISSTDTQYF.